This TCR beta chain was recorded in a study of cytomegalovirus exposure and HLA in healthy donors. Study findings and constraints: HLA alleles showed associations with about 15,000 TCR beta sequences in a later analysis, at a 0.05 false discovery rate. Presence/absence results assume similar sequencing depth per donor, which may not hold.

Per the germline V gene, CDR1 is SGHRS and CDR2 is YFSETQ. V was clipped by 2 bases and J by 0 bases, with 8 bases between them. CDR3 length equals 14 residues. Vbeta (60) and Jbeta (13) primers were used in the PCR. The authors' processing: Later reanalysis found roughly 80 million unique TCR beta chains, about 10 million of them shared. Method: immunoSEQ multiplex PCR; TCRdb's copy keeps in-frame clones and lacks some. The V and J calls and clone size were taken over from that table, and D and trimming were inferred from the DNA. The sample holds just under 45,000 clones; 51% are singletons and the top ten take 5% to 6.5%. In its sample, this clone was seen a few times. Its antigen remains unidentified.

The source of this sequence is a man aged 55 to 70 in good health and CMV-seronegative. The material sequenced was PBMCs. The genes are TRBV5-1 and TRBJ1-2; a weak D match, TRBD1 (5 bases). The CDR3 here is CASSFDRANYGYTF. The CDR3 DNA reads TGCGCCAGCAGCTTCGACAGAGCTAACTATGGCTACACCTTC.